This T cell receptor beta chain came from a study of regulatory T cells in long-lasting Graves disease. For TCR beta, libraries came from iRepertoire HTBI primers and Arm-PCR of CDR3 regions. One entry per CDR3 protein results from TCRdb running MiXCR on the multiplex PCR reads. The sample shows about 400,000 distinct CDR3 sequences, roughly a sixth of them seen only once. The time point here: newly diagnosed GD, antithyroid drugs for less than 3 months. Following extraction of RNA from PBMCs, that RNA was used to make the TCR library. The germline V gene has CDR1 SGHRS and CDR2 YFSETQ. The V and J ends lost 4 bases and 1 base respectively, with 11 bases between them. This CDR3 spans 14 amino acids.

This specimen was peripheral blood mononuclear cells (PBMCs), taken at new diagnosis, from a patient treated with antithyroid drugs. The chain combines TRBV5-1 with TRBJ2-5, with D tentatively TRBD2 (6 bases). This TCR was recovered from a female donor with Graves disease. The CDR3 nucleotides read TGCGCCAGCAGCGGGGGGATAATCCAAGAGACCCAGTACTTC. Protein sequence: CASSGGIIQETQYF.